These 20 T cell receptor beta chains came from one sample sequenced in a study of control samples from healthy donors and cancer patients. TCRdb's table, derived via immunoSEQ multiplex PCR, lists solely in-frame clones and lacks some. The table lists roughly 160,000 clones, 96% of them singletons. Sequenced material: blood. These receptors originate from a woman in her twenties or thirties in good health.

CDR3 DNA: TGTGCCAGCAGGCGCCGGGACGGTTACAATCAGCCCCAGCATTTT. Translated, it gives CASRRRDGYNQPQHF. The genes are TRBV6-5 and TRBJ1-5; possible D gene TRBD1, 5 bases. The germline V gene encodes CDR1 MNHEY and CDR2 SVGAGI. Trimming pared 6 bases from V and 3 bases from J, leaving 15 bases between. The CDR3 sequence is 15 residues long.

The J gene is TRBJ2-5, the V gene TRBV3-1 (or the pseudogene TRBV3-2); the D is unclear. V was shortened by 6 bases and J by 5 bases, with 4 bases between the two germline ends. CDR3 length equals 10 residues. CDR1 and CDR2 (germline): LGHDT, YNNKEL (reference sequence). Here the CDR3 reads CASRPETQYF. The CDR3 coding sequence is TGTGCCAGCAGGCCGGAGACCCAGTACTTC.

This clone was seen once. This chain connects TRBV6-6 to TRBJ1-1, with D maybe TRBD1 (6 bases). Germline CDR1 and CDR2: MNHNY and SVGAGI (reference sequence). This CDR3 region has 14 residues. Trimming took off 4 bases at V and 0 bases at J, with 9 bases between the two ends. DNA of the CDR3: TGTGCCAGCAGTTCGGACAGATTGAACACTGAAGCTTTCTTT. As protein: CASSSDRLNTEAFF.

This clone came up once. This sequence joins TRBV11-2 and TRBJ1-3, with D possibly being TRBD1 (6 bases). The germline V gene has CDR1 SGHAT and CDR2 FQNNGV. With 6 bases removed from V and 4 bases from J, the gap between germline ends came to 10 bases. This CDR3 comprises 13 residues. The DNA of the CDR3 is TGTGCCAGCAGGTCGGGACAAGGAAACACCATATATTTT. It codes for CASRSGQGNTIYF.

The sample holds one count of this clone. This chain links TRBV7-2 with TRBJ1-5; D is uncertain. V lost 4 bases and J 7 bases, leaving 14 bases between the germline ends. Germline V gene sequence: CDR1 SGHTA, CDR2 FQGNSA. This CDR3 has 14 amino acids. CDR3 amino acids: CASSSVDWLQPQHF. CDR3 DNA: TGTGCCAGCAGCTCCGTGGACTGGCTACAGCCCCAGCATTTT. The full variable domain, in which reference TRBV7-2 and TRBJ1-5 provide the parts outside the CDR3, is GAGVSQSPSNKVTEKGKDVELRCDPISGHTALYWYRQSLGQGLEFLIYFQGNSAPDKSGLPSDRFSAERTGGSVSTLTIQRTQQEDSAVYLCASSSVDWLQPQHFGDGTRLSIL.

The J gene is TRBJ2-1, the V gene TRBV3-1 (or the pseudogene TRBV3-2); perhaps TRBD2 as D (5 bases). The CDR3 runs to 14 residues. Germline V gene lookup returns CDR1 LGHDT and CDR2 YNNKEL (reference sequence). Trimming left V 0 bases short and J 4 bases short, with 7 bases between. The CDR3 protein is CASSQDGLYNEQFF. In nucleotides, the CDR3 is TGTGCCAGCAGCCAAGACGGACTTTACAATGAGCAGTTCTTC.

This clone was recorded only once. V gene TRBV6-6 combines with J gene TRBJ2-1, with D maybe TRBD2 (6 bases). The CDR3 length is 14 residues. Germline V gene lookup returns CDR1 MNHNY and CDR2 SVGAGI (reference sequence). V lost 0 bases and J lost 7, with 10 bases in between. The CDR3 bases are TGTGCCAGCAGTTACTCATACCGGGGGAATGAGCAGTTCTTC. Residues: CASSYSYRGNEQFF.

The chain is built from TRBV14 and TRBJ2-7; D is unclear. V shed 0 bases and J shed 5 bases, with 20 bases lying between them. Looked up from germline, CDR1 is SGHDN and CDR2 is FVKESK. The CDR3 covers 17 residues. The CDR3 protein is CASSQEAVETPTDEQYF. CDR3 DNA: TGTGCCAGCAGCCAAGAGGCAGTAGAGACTCCTACGGACGAGCAGTACTTC.

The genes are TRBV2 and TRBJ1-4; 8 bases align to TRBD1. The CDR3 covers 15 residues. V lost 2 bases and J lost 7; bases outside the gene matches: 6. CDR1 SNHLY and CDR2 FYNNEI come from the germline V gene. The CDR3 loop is CASSEFRGPGEKLFF. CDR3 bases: TGTGCCAGCAGTGAATTCAGGGGGCCAGGTGAAAAACTGTTTTTT.

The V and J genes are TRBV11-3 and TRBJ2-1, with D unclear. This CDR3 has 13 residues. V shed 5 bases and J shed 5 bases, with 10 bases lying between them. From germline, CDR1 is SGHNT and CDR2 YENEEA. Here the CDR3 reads CASSTRNNNEQFF. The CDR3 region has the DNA TGTGCCAGCAGCACCCGCAACAACAATGAGCAGTTCTTC. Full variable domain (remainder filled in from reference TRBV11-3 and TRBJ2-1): EAGVVQSPRYKIIEKKQPVAFWCNPISGHNTLYWYLQNLGQGPELLIRYENEEAVDDSQLPKDRFSAERLKGVDSTLKIQPAELGDSAVYLCASSTRNNNEQFFGPGTRLTVL.

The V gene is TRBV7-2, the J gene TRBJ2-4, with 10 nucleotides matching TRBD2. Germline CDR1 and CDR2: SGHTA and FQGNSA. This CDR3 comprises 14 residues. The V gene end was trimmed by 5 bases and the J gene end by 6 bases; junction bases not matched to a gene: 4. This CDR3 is CASSLTSGTNIQYF. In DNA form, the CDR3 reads TGTGCCAGCAGCCTAACTAGCGGGACAAACATTCAGTACTTC.

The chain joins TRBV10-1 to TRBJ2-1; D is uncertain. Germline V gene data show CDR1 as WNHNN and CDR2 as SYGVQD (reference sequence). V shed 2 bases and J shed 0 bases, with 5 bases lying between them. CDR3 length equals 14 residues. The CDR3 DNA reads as TGCGCCAGCAGTGAGGACGACTCCTACAATGAGCAGTTCTTC. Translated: CASSEDDSYNEQFF.

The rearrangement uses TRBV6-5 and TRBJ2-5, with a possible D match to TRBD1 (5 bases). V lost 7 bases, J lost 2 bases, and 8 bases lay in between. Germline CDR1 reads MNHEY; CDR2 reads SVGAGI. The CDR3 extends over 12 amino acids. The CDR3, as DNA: TGTGCCAGCACGGCAGGGCAAGAGACCCAGTACTTC. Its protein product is CASTAGQETQYF.

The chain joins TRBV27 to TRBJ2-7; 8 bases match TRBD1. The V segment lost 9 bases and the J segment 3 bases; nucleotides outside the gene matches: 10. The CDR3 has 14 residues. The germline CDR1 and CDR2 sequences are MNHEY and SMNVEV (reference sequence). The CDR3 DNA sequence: TGTGCCAGGACTTCTCGCGGGACAGGCTACGAGCAGTACTTC. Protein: CARTSRGTGYEQYF.

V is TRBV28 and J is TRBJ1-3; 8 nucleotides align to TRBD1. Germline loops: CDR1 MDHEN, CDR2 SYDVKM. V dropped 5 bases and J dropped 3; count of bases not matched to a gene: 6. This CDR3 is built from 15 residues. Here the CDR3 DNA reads TGTGCCAGCAGTCCCCAGGGGGCCAATGGAAACACCATATATTTT. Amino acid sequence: CASSPQGANGNTIYF.

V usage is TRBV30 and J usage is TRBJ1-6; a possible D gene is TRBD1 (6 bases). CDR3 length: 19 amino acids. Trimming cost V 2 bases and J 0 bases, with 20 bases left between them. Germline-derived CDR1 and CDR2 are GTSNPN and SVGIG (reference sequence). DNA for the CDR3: TGTGCCTGGAGTTCCGAGGGACATAACCGTTACTCCTATAATTCACCCCTCCACTTT. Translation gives CAWSSEGHNRYSYNSPLHF.

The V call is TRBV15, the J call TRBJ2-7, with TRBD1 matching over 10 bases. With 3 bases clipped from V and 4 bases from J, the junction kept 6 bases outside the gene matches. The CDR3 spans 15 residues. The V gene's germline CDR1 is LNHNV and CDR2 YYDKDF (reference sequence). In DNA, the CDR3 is TGTGCCACCAGCAGTCCGGGACAGGGGCTGTACGAGCAGTACTTC. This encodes CATSSPGQGLYEQYF.

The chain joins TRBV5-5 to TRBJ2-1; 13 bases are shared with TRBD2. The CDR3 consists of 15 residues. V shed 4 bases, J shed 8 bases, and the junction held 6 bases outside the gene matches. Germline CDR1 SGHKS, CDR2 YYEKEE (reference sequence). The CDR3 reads CASSPGTSGIYEQFF. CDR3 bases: TGTGCCAGCAGCCCAGGGACTAGCGGGATCTATGAGCAGTTCTTC.

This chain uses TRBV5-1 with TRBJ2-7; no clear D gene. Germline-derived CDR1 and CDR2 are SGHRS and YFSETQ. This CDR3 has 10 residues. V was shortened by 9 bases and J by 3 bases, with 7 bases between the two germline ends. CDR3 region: CAKADYEQYF. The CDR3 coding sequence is TGCGCCAAGGCTGACTACGAGCAGTACTTC. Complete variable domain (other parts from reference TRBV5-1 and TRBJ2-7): KAGVTQTPRYLIKTRGQQVTLSCSPISGHRSVSWYQQTPGQGLQFLFEYFSETQRNKGNFPGRFSGRQFSNSRSEMNVSTLELGDSALYLCAKADYEQYFGPGTRLTVT.

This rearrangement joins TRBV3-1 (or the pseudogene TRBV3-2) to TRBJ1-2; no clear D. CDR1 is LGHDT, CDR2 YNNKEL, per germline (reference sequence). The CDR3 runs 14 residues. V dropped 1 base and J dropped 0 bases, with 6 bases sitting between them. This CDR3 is CASSQVSANYGYTF. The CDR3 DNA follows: TGTGCCAGCAGCCAAGTCAGTGCTAACTATGGCTACACCTTC.